This TCR beta chain comes out of a study of blood T cell repertoires in COVID-19. This CDR3 region has 14 residues. J gave up 3 bases and V 6 bases, and 2 bases lay outside the gene matches. From germline, CDR1 is WSHSY and CDR2 SAAADI. This clone appeared a single time. Assay used: immunoSEQ multiplex PCR; TCRdb lists only in-frame clones, some missing. The table includes more than 150,000 clones, roughly 85% detected once. What was sequenced was peripheral blood. The gene calls are TRBV10-2 and TRBJ2-2; 9 nucleotides line up with TRBD2. The sequence came from a woman in her seventies with acute or convalescent COVID-19. CDR3 protein: CASRVAGDTGELFF. For the CDR3, the DNA is TGCGCCAGCAGAGTAGCGGGGGACACCGGGGAGCTGTTTTTT.